This T cell receptor (delta chain) was profiled in a study of γδ T cells in repeated Plasmodium falciparum infection. Study conclusions and caveats: Vdelta2-negative gammadelta repertoires appeared less diverse and less shared in Malian than Australian children. Waves of new clonotype selection appeared after repeated controlled infections in Vdelta2-negative, largely Vdelta1+, gammadelta T cells.

Each sorted gammadelta sample had TRG and TRD chains sequenced. TCRdb called clones from the multiplex PCR reads again using CATT. The sample includes over 45,000 delta-chain clones, about 1.6% of them seen just once. Vgamma9/Vdelta2+ and Vdelta2-negative gammadelta T cells were flow-sorted from PBMC for bulk sequencing. In its sample, this clone is medium-sized (0.01 to 0.1%). As yet, its antigen is unknown. Other DNA sequences in this specimen translate into the identical CDR3. Germline loops: CDR1 TSWWSYY, CDR2 QGS. V gave up 2 bases and J gave up 0 bases; unmatched junction bases: 9. The CDR3 runs 18 residues.

Sequenced sample: gamma-delta T cells from blood. This chain links TRDV1 with TRDJ1, with 10 bases lining up with TRDD3. This clonotype was sampled from a pool of human donors (malaria-infected and uninfected, not separated). CDR3 residues: CALGEKIGGYKYTDKLIF. CDR3 nucleotide sequence: TGTGCTCTTGGGGAAAAAATTGGGGGATACAAGTACACCGATAAACTCATCTTT.